The entry that follows covers one T cell receptor (beta chain) sequence. Its antigen is not identified. The source of the sample is a study of radiotherapy plus CTLA-4 blockade in lung cancer. About the research overall: In roughly 19% of patients, objective responses were seen; 30% to 35% had disease control. Study-wide results and limits: With interferon-beta, early dynamics of blood T cell clones were reported to best predict response.

J gave up 4 bases and V 8 bases, and 13 bases lay outside the gene matches. Germline CDR1 SGHRS, CDR2 YFSETQ. The CDR3 contains 16 residues. It was focal radiation plus CTLA-4 blockade with ipilimumab that patients with chemo-refractory metastatic non-small-cell lung cancer received. Here immunoSEQ multiplex PCR was the method, and the copy in TCRdb shows in-frame clones only, minus some. The sample records some 110,000 clones, 78% being singletons. Specimen: peripheral blood, collected from a patient treated with radiotherapy plus ipilimumab. The chain couples TRBV5-1 to TRBJ2-3; 10 nucleotides match TRBD2. This clonotype originated in a human donor with non-small cell lung cancer who had a partial response to radiotherapy plus ipilimumab. The CDR3 loop reads CASREREGYESDTQYF. The CDR3 nucleotides are TGCGCCAGTCGAGAGCGGGAGGGCTATGAGTCAGATACGCAGTATTTT.